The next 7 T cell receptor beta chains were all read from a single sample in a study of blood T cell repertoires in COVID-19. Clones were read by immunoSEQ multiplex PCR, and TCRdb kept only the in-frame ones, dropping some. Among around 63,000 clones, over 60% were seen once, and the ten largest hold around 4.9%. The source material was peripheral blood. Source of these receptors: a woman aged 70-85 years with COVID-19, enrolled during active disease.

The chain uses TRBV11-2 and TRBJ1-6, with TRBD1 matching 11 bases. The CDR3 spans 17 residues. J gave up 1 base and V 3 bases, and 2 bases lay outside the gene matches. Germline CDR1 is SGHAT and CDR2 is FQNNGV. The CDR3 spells CASSFGTGGSYNSPLHF. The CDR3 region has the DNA TGTGCCAGCAGCTTTGGGACAGGGGGATCCTATAATTCACCCCTCCACTTT.

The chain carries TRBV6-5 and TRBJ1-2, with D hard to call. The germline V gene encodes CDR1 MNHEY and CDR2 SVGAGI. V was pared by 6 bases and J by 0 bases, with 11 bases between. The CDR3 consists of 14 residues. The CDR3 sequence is CASRKTAANYGYTF. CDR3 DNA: TGTGCCAGCAGGAAGACCGCGGCTAACTATGGCTACACCTTC.

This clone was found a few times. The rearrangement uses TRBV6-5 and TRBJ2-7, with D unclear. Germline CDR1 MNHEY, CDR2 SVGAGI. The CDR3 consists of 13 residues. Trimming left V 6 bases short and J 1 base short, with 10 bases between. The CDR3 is CASSFTVSYEQYF. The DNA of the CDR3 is TGTGCCAGCAGCTTTACAGTATCCTACGAGCAGTACTTC.

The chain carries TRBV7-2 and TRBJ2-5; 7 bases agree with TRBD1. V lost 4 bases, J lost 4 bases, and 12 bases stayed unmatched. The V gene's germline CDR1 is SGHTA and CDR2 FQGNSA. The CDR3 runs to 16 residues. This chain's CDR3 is CASSSPRQGGRETQYF. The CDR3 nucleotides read TGTGCCAGCAGCTCCCCCCGACAGGGCGGTCGAGAGACCCAGTACTTC.

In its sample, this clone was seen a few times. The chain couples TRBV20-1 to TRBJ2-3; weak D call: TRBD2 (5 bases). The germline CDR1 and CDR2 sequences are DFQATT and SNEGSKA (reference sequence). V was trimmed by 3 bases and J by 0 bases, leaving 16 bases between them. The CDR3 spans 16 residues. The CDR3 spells CSASIRTLSSTDTQYF. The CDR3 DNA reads TGCAGTGCTAGTATCAGGACTCTCAGCAGCACAGATACGCAGTATTTT.

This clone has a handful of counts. The CDR3 bases are TGTGCCAGCAGCCCCAGCCAGTGGGGCTTCATGAACACTGAAGCTTTCTTT. This codes for CASSPSQWGFMNTEAFF. The chain joins TRBV7-9 to TRBJ1-1, with TRBD1 as a possible D gene (5 bases). The CDR3 is 17 residues long. Trimming shortened V by 5 bases and J by 0 bases, and 19 bases separated the two germline ends. Germline loops: CDR1 SEHNR, CDR2 FQNEAQ (reference sequence). The whole variable domain, remainder taken from reference TRBV7-9 and TRBJ1-1, is DTGVSQNPRHKITKRGQNVTFRCDPISEHNRLYWYRQTLGQGPEFLTYFQNEAQLEKSRLLSDRFSAERPKGSFSTLEIQRTEQGDSAMYLCASSPSQWGFMNTEAFFGQGTRLTVV.

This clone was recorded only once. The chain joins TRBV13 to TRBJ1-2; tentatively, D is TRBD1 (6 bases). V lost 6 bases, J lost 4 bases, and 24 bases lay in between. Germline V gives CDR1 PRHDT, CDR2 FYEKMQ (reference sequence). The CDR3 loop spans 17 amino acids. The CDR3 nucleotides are TGTGCCAGCAGTCGGGGCTCGGCGGGGGGCCACCCCTATGGCTACACCTTC. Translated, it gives CASSRGSAGGHPYGYTF.